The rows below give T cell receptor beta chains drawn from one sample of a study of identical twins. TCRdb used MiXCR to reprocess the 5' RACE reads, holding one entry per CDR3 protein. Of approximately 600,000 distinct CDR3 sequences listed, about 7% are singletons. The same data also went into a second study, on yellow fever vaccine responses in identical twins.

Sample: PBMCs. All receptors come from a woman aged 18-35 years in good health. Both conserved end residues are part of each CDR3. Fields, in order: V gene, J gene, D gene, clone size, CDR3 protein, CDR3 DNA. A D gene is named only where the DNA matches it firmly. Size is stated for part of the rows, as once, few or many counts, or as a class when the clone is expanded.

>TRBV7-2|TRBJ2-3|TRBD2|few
CASRKGTSGTDTQYF
TGTGCCAGCAGAAAAGGGACTAGCGGCACAGATACGCAGTATTTT
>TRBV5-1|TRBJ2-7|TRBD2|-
CASSPEPGLGMEQYF
TGCGCCAGCAGCCCTGAGCCCGGACTAGGAATGGAGCAGTACTTC
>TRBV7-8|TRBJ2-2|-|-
CASSRTRRVGNTGELFF
TGTGCCAGCAGCCGGACCCGCCGGGTTGGAAACACCGGGGAGCTGTTTTTT
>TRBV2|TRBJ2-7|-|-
CASSPLSDSYEQYF
TGTGCCAGCAGCCCGTTAAGCGACTCCTACGAGCAGTACTTC
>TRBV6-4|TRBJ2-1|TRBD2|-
CASSDSSGGDYNEQFF
TGTGCCAGCAGTGACTCGAGCGGGGGGGACTACAATGAGCAGTTCTTC
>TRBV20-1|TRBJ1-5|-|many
CSALYRGNQPQHF
TGCAGTGCTCTGTACAGGGGCAATCAGCCCCAGCATTTT
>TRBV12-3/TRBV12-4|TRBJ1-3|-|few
CASTFQWGDSGNTIYF
TGTGCCAGCACTTTTCAGTGGGGAGACTCTGGAAACACCATATATTTT
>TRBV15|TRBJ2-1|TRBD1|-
CATSSDRAPYNEQFF
TGTGCCACCAGCAGCGACAGGGCCCCCTACAATGAGCAGTTCTTC
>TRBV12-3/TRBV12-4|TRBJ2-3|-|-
CASSLSTSFTQYF
TGTGCCAGCAGTTTATCGACTTCGTTCACGCAGTATTTT
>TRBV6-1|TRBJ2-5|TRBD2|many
CASRGTSGRAWETQYF
TGTGCCAGCAGAGGGACTAGCGGGAGGGCGTGGGAGACCCAGTACTTC
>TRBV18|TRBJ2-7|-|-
CASSLTRSYEQYF
TGTGCCAGCTCACTGACTAGGTCCTACGAGCAGTACTTC
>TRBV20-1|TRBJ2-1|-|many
CSARGVGSSYNEQFF
TGCAGTGCTAGAGGGGTCGGGAGCTCCTACAATGAGCAGTTCTTC
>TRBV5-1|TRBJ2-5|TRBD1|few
CASSIAGTGYETQYF
TGCGCCAGCAGCATAGCCGGGACAGGGTATGAGACCCAGTACTTC
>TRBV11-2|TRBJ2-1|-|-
CASSFALGGPSYNEQFF
TGTGCCAGCAGCTTCGCCCTGGGCGGGCCCTCCTACAATGAGCAGTTCTTC